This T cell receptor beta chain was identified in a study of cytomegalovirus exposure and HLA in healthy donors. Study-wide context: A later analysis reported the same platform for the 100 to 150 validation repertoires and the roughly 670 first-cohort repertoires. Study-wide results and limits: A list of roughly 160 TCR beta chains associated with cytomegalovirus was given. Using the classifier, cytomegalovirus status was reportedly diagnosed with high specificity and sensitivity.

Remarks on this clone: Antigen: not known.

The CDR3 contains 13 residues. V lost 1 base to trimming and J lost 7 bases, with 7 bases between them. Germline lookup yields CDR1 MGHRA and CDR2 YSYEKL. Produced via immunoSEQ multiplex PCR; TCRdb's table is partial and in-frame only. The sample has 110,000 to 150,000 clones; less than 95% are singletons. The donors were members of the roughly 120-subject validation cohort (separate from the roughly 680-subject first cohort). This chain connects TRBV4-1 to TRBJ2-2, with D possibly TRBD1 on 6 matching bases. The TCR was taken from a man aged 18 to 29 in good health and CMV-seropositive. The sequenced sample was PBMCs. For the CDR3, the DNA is TGCGCCAGCAGCCAAGGGACAGTCGGGGAGCTGTTTTTT. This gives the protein CASSQGTVGELFF.